This TCR beta chain derives from a study of cytomegalovirus exposure and HLA in healthy donors. Comment on this clone: Its antigen is unknown.

Trimming left V 2 bases short and J 8 bases short, with 19 bases between. From germline, CDR1 is SGHNT and CDR2 YYREEE (reference sequence). The CDR3 is 15 residues long. The PCR employed 60 Vbeta primers together with 13 Jbeta primers. Using immunoSEQ multiplex PCR, the repertoire was profiled, and TCRdb retains in-frame clones only, with some absent. In the table there are approximately 110,000 clones, 70% of which are singletons. General study results and limits: HLA alleles showed associations with fewer than 20,000 TCR beta sequences in a later analysis, at a 0.05 false discovery rate.

The sequence was collected from a man younger than 45 in good health and CMV-seropositive. The sample was PBMCs. V gene TRBV5-4 combines with J gene TRBJ1-2; D call uncertain. This CDR3 reads CASSLSRDLLGGYTF. The CDR3 bases are TGTGCCAGCAGCTTATCCCGGGATCTTCTCGGAGGCTACACCTTC.